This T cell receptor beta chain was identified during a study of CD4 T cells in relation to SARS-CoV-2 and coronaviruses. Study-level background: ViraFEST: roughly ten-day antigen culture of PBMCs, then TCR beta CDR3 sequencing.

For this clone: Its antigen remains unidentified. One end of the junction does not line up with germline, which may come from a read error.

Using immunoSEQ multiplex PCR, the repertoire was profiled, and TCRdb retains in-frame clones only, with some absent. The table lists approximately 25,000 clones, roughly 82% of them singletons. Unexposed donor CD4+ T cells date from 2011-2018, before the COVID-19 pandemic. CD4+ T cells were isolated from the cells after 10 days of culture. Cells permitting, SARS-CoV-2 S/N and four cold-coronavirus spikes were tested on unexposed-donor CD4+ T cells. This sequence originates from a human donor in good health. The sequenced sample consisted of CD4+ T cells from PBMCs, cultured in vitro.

This CDR3 reads CASSQAAGDSHEQYF. In DNA form, the CDR3 reads TGTGCCAGCAGCCAAGCGGCGGGAGACTCCCACGAGCAGTACTTC. This chain joins TRBV4-2 and TRBJ2-7; 7 bases align to TRBD2. CDR1 is LGHNA, CDR2 YNFKEQ, per germline. CDR3 length equals 15 residues.